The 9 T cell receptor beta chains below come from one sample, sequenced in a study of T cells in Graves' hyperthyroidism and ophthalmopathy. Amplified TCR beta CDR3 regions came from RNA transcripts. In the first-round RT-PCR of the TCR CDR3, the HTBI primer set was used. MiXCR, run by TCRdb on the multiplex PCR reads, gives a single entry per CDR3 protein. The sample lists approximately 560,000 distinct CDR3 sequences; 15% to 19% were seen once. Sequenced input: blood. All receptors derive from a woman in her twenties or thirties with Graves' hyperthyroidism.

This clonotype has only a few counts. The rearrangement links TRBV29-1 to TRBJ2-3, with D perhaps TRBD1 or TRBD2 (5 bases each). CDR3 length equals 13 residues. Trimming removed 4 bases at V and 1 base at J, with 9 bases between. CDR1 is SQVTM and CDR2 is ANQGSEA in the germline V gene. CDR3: CSVVGDGTDTQYF. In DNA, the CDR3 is TGCAGCGTTGTGGGGGACGGCACAGATACGCAGTATTTT.

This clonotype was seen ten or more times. The CDR3 coding sequence is TGTGCCAGCAGTGAAGCGCTAGCGGGAGTCGGTGGGACCCAGTACTTC. It is translated as CASSEALAGVGGTQYF. The chain is built from TRBV2 and TRBJ2-5, with TRBD2 matching over 10 bases. Looked up from germline, CDR1 is SNHLY and CDR2 is FYNNEI. V lost 0 bases, J lost 7 bases, and 8 bases stayed unmatched. The CDR3 totals 16 residues.

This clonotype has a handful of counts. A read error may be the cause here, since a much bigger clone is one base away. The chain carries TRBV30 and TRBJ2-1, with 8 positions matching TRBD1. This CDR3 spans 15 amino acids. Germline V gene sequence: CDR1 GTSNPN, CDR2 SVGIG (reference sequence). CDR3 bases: TGTGCCTGGAGGAAGACAGGGGAATTCTACAGTGAGCAGTTCTTC. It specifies CAWRKTGEFYSEQFF. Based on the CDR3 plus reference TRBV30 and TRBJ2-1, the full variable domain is SQTIHQWPATLVQPVGSPLSLECTVEGTSNPNLYWYRQAAGRGLQLLFYSVGIGQISSEVPQNLSASRPQDRQFILSSKKLLLSDSGFYLCAWRKTGEFYSEQFFGPGTRLTVL.

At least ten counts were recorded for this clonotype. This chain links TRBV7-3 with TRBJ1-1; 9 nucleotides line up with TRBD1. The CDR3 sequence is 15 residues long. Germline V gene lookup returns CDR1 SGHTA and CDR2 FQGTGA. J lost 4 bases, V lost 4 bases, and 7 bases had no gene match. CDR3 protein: CASSSTGGGGTEAFF. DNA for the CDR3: TGTGCCAGCAGCTCGACAGGGGGGGGGGGCACTGAAGCTTTCTTT. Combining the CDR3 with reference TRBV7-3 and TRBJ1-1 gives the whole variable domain GAGVSQTPSNKVTEKGKYVELRCDPISGHTALYWYRQSLGQGPEFLIYFQGTGAADDSGLPNDRFFAVRPEGSVSTLKIQRTERGDSAVYLCASSSTGGGGTEAFFGQGTRLTVV.

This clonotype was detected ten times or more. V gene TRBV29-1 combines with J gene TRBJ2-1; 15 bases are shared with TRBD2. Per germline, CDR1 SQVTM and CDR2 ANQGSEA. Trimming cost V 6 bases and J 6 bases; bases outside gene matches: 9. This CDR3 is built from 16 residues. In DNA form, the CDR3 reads TGCAGCGTCCCGGGACTAGCGGGAGGACCAACCAATGAGCAGTTCTTC. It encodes CSVPGLAGGPTNEQFF.

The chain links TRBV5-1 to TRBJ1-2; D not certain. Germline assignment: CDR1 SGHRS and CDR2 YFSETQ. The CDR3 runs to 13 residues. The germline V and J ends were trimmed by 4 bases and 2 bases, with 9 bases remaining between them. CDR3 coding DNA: TGCGCCAGCAGCCCAGATACCAACTATGGCTACACCTTC. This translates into CASSPDTNYGYTF.

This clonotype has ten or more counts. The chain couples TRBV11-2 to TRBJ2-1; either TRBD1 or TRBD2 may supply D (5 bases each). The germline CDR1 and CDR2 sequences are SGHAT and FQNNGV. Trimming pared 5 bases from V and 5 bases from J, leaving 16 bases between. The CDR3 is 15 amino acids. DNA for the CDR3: TGTGCCAGCAGCGTCCGGGACGGGACCCACAATGAGCAGTTCTTC. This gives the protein CASSVRDGTHNEQFF.

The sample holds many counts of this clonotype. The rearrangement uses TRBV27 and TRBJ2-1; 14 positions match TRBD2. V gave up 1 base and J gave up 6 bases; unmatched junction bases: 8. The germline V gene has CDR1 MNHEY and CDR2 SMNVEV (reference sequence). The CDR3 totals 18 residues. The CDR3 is CASSLWPAGLAGVNEQFF. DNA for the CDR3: TGTGCCAGCAGTTTATGGCCAGCGGGACTAGCGGGAGTCAATGAGCAGTTCTTC.

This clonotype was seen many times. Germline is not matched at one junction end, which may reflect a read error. This CDR3 reads CASSLVGDEQYF. For the CDR3, the DNA is TGTGCCAGCAGCTTAGTTGGTGACGAGCAGTACTTC. The chain links TRBV5-1 to TRBJ2-7; unclear D gene. Germline assignment: CDR1 SGHRS and CDR2 YFSETQ. There are 12 residues in the CDR3.